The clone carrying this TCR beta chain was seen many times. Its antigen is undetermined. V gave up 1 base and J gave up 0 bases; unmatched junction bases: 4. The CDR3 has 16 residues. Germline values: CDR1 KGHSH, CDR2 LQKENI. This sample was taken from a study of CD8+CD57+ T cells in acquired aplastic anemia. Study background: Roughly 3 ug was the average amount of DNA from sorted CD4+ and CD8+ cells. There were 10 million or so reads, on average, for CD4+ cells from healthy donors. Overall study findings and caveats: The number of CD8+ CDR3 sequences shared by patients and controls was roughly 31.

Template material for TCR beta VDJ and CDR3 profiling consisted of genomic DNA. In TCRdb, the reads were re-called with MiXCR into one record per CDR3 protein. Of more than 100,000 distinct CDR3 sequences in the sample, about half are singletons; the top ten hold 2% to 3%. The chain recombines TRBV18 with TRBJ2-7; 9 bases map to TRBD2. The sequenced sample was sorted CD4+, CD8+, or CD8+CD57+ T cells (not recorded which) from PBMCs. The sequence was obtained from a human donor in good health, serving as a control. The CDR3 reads CASSPLSSGDSYEQYF. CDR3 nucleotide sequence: TGTGCCAGCTCACCACTTTCTAGCGGGGACTCCTACGAGCAGTACTTC.